A selection of T cell receptor beta chains follows, all from one sample in a study of shared clonotypes between healthy human individuals. Some clones are missing from TCRdb's copy, which holds only in-frame ones; the method was immunoSEQ multiplex PCR. The repertoire consists of just under 350,000 clones, with roughly 80% occurring once and the leading ten covering about 10%. The source material was memory CD4+ T cells sorted from blood. Receptor source: a man aged 25-40 years in good health. Both conserved end residues are trimmed from each CDR3.

j_call v_call cdr3_aa
TRBJ2-5 TRBV7-2 ASKAGGETQY
TRBJ1-4 TRBV13 ASSYRTGGAEKLF
TRBJ1-5 TRBV10-3 ASGPGTNQPQH
TRBJ2-2 TRBV28 ASTAYSNTGELF
TRBJ2-7 TRBV27 ASSSYGAELRKQY
TRBJ2-2 TRBV7-2 ASRHSRSTGELF
TRBJ1-2 TRBV19 ASTRVGDTRNYGYT
TRBJ1-2 TRBV27 ASSPQGAGYGYT
TRBJ1-2 TRBV27 ASSLKGTADYGYT
TRBJ1-4 TRBV18 ASSPPGQSNEKLF
TRBJ1-2 TRBV30 AWGGQNYGYT
TRBJ2-7 TRBV6-4 ASSEDRQFTYEQY
TRBJ2-1 TRBV7-3 ASSPPGTYNEQF
TRBJ1-2 TRBV7-8 ASSRKTYGYT
TRBJ1-2 TRBV7-2 ASSLRGQGIGYT
TRBJ2-5 TRBV30 AWSVGLAGVETQY
TRBJ2-5 TRBV6-5 ASSYFDGETQY
TRBJ2-3 TRBV6-5 ASTFSGTSTDTQY
TRBJ1-3 TRBV10-2 ASTSGNTIY
TRBJ1-1 TRBV5-8 ASSLGTNTEAF
TRBJ2-7 TRBV6-5 ASSYSGQAGYEQY
TRBJ2-5 TRBV5-4 ASGTGVETQY
TRBJ2-3 TRBV28 ASSFNVGTDTQY
TRBJ2-1 TRBV5-1 ASSLFAGNEQF
TRBJ2-2 TRBV2 ASSEEVAGVTGELF
TRBJ2-2 TRBV9 ASSVNRDRPITGELF
TRBJ2-7 TRBV27 ASSLRRSGAQLSYEQY
TRBJ2-6 TRBV7-2 ASSFGQGRSGANVLT
TRBJ1-4 TRBV5-1 ASSLDNPINEKLF
TRBJ2-7 TRBV28 ASSSQVYEQY
TRBJ2-5 TRBV5-4 ASSPRQGSYEYQETQY
TRBJ2-1 TRBV7-9 ASRSDFRNEQF
TRBJ2-1 TRBV30 AWRSLGWYEQF
TRBJ1-2 TRBV10-2 ASRQGTGGDYGYT
TRBJ2-1 TRBV7-9 ASSLALAGSYNEQF
TRBJ2-1 TRBV2 ASSSRLSNEQF
TRBJ2-5 TRBV4-1 ASSQDRERSGETQY
TRBJ2-7 TRBV7-2 ASSPTRGSYEQY
TRBJ1-1 TRBV6-1 ASSEAWGREAF
TRBJ2-2 TRBV10-1 ASRAGVSGELF
TRBJ2-1 TRBV10-3 AISESLGRKGGGNEQF
TRBJ2-2 TRBV10-1 ASSPGLAGRIGELF
TRBJ2-3 TRBV5-1 ASSLFGTRGTDTQY
TRBJ2-2 TRBV12-1 ASSSGLAGNTGELF